This paragraph reports one T cell receptor beta chain. Antigen specificity is unknown. The data stem from a study of shared clonotypes between healthy human individuals. Data came from immunoSEQ multiplex PCR; TCRdb stores just in-frame clones and leaves some out. Altogether about 320,000 clones are present, over 75% being singletons, with the ten largest covering around 15%. The V segment lost 1 base and the J segment 0 bases; nucleotides outside the gene matches: 3. The CDR3 contains 16 residues. Germline CDR1 and CDR2: SGHAT and FQDESV (reference sequence). Broader study findings: Naive CD4 clonotype sharing across a handful of donors was about 5.3%.

Material: memory CD8+ T cells sorted from blood. Indicated subset: CD45RO+ cells pooled with CCR7-negative TemRA cells. The TCR comes from a man between 18 and 29 years old in good health. This chain joins TRBV11-1 and TRBJ2-3; the match to TRBD2 covers 8 bases. The CDR3 sequence: CASSLGAGDSTDTQYF. CDR3 bases: TGTGCCAGCAGCTTAGGAGCGGGAGATAGCACAGATACGCAGTATTTT.